This T cell receptor (beta chain) is drawn from a study of blood T cell repertoires in COVID-19. Background on the study: Acute and convalescent COVID-19 samples came from the United States, Italy and Spain. Sample material is recorded as cDNA or gDNA derived from T cells, B-cell-depleted T cells, or PBMCs.

In the study's own analysis: The assay estimated nucleated cells by amplifying reference gene primers. Only in-frame clones appear in the TCRdb table, and some are missing; sequencing was by immunoSEQ multiplex PCR. Clone size and V and J calls were adopted from that table, with D and trimming inferred from the DNA. The sample includes about 44,000 clones, 80% to 90% of them seen just once. Trimming took off 5 bases at V and 2 bases at J, with 11 bases between the two ends. There are 13 residues in the CDR3. CDR1 and CDR2 from the germline V gene are SGHNT and YYREEE (reference sequence). The TCR comes from a man between 70 and 80 years old with active COVID-19. Sequenced input: peripheral blood. The chain recombines TRBV5-4 with TRBJ2-7, with D maybe TRBD1 (6 bases). The CDR3 loop is CASSIQGTYEQYF. For the CDR3, the DNA is TGTGCCAGCAGTATACAGGGAACCTACGAGCAGTACTTC.